This T cell receptor beta chain originates from a study of blood T cells in healthy people across ages. CDR3 length equals 15 residues. The V segment lost 6 bases and the J segment 2 bases; nucleotides outside the gene matches: 10. Germline values: CDR1 SGHRS, CDR2 YFSETQ. Alongside a J-beta primer mix, a sample-barcoded 5' primer served in a second PCR lasting about 7 to 11 cycles. TCRdb re-called the 5' RACE reads through MiXCR, storing one row per CDR3 protein. The table includes around 2 million distinct CDR3 sequences, 30% to 40% detected once. This rearrangement joins TRBV5-1 to TRBJ1-1, with TRBD1 matching over 7 bases. This clonotype was obtained from a human donor in good health. Sequences were obtained from blood. Here the CDR3 reads CASTARGLVNTEAFF. The DNA of the CDR3 is TGCGCCAGCACGGCTAGGGGGCTCGTTAACACTGAAGCTTTCTTT.